The clone carrying this TCR beta chain was seen only a few times. Data came from immunoSEQ multiplex PCR; TCRdb stores just in-frame clones and leaves some out. The repertoire consists of some 270,000 clones, with 70% to 90% occurring once and the leading ten covering approximately 8.6%. Unmatched junction bases numbered 11, after V lost 4 bases and J lost 0 bases. Per the germline V gene, CDR1 is SGDLS and CDR2 is YYNGEE. This CDR3 comprises 17 residues. The data originate from a study of blood T cell repertoires in COVID-19. Study details: Acute and convalescent COVID-19 samples came from the United States, Italy and Spain.

Cohorts were based on clinical histories the participants reported. The source is a woman between 45 and 65 years old with acute COVID-19. The rearrangement joins TRBV9 to TRBJ2-3; 7 bases map to TRBD1. Sequences were obtained from PBMCs or T cells enriched from blood (not recorded which). CDR3 DNA sequence: TGTGCCAGCAGCATCCGGACAGGTCCCTCTAGCACAGATACGCAGTATTTT. This codes for CASSIRTGPSSTDTQYF. Looking up the rest from reference TRBV9 and TRBJ2-3 gives the full variable domain: DSGVTQTPKHLITATGQRVTLRCSPRSGDLSVYWYQQSLDQGLQFLIQYYNGEERAKGNILERFSAQQFPDLHSELNLSSLELGDSALYFCASSIRTGPSSTDTQYFGPGTRLTVL.